This TCR beta chain was captured by sequencing in a study of T-cell reconstitution after alpha-beta-depleted transplantation in children. Unique molecular identifiers were used in preparing the TCRbeta library. TCRdb re-analysed the PCR reads in MiXCR, keeping a single row per CDR3 protein. The sample has about a million distinct CDR3 sequences, around 30% seen once. V was pared by 1 base and J by 4 bases, with 7 bases between. CDR1 is SGHAT and CDR2 is FQDESV in the germline V gene (reference sequence). This CDR3 comprises 13 residues. Whole-study findings and limits: Several hundred expanded graft clones reportedly were the source of alpha-beta T cells about two months after transplant. Hyperexpanded clones declined; after one year, newly produced T cells mostly supplied diversity.

Comment on this clonotype: Its antigen is as yet unknown.

The chain links TRBV11-1 to TRBJ2-5; D is unclear. Material: PBMCs, mostly from graft donor cells, obtained 360 days after TCRalphabeta/CD19-depleted stem cell transplant. This receptor was taken from a boy under two years old who had a stem cell transplant for SCID, so the T cells may come from the graft donor. The CDR3 DNA reads TGTGCCAGCAGCTTAGGACATCCAGAGACCCAGTACTTC. Translation gives CASSLGHPETQYF. The full variable domain, in which reference TRBV11-1 and TRBJ2-5 provide the parts outside the CDR3, is EAEVAQSPRYKITEKSQAVAFWCDPISGHATLYWYRQILGQGPELLVQFQDESVVDDSQLPKDRFSAERLKGVDSTLKIQPAELGDSAMYLCASSLGHPETQYFGPGTRLLVL.